The sequence of this T cell receptor beta chain was determined in a study of shared clonotypes between healthy human individuals. Notes on the study in general: The authors expected sequencing depth to affect clonotype sharing among donors. Rarefaction curves obtained for sorted subsets showed sequencing incomplete despite large depth.

The donors, healthy adults who were HIV-negative, had experienced no recent acute infections or vaccinations. TCRdb's copy holds only in-frame clones and misses some; the assay was immunoSEQ multiplex PCR. Counted here are under 1,100,000 clones, approximately 80% occurring once; the ten biggest clones make up roughly 0.61%. Remarks on this clone: What it binds is not known.

The CDR3 spans 14 residues. Trimming cost V 7 bases and J 2 bases; bases outside gene matches: 8. CDR1 MDHEN and CDR2 SYDVKM come from the germline V gene. This receptor was identified in a man aged 18 to 30 in good health. Some clones in this sample may be carry-over from other donors' samples. Input material: memory CD4+ T cells from PBMCs. Subset given: CD45RA-negative fraction. The V and J genes are TRBV28 and TRBJ2-7, with 7 bases matching TRBD2. CDR3 DNA sequence: TGTGCCAGCACCACTGGGGGGAGGGCCTACGAGCAGTACTTC. Translated, it gives CASTTGGRAYEQYF.